These 26 T cell receptor beta chains share one sample of origin, sequenced in a study of OX40 agonist ivuxolimab in advanced cancers. Libraries were prepared through the immunoSEQ multiplex PCR assay. TCRdb retrieved this table from immuneACCESS and kept in-frame rearrangements only. Not all clones are present; in checked studies, unresolved V genes account for under half, and no reason is known for the remainder. In all, the sample holds over 55,000 clones, and roughly nine tenths of those were seen once. The ten largest clones take up about 14% of the sample. The specimen was CD4+ or CD8+ T cells sorted from blood, collected in a trial of the OX40 agonist ivuxolimab. The source of these receptors is an adult with an advanced solid tumor such as melanoma, head and neck, liver or kidney cancer.

The rearrangement uses TRBV28 and TRBJ1-2; D call uncertain. The CDR3 is 11 residues long. In germline, CDR1 is MDHEN, CDR2 SYDVKM. V lost 5 bases and J 6 bases, leaving 7 bases between the germline ends. CDR3 coding DNA: TGTGCCAGCAGTGTGCGGGATGGCTACACCTTC. Translating gives CASSVRDGYTF.

The chain joins TRBV28 to TRBJ2-5; TRBD1 matches at 10 bases. J was trimmed by 5 bases and V by 6 bases; bases with no gene match: 3. CDR1 and CDR2 from the germline V gene are MDHEN and SYDVKM. The CDR3 sequence is 13 residues long. The CDR3 coding sequence is TGTGCCAGCAGGGGGACAGGGGACGAGACCCAGTACTTC. Amino acids: CASRGTGDETQYF.

The chain carries TRBV5-1 and TRBJ2-7; D gene unclear. This CDR3 is built from 14 residues. The V end was cut by 2 bases, the J end by 1 base, with 10 bases between. Looked up from germline, CDR1 is SGHRS and CDR2 is YFSETQ. DNA for the CDR3: TGCGCCAGCAGCTTAAGTGCCACATCCTACGAGCAGTACTTC. This sequence encodes CASSLSATSYEQYF.

This sequence joins TRBV5-4 and TRBJ2-2, with 9 bases fitting TRBD1. Losses at the gene ends were 2 bases for V and 6 bases for J; bases not matched to a gene: 11. Germline V gene data show CDR1 as SGHNT and CDR2 as YYREEE (reference sequence). The CDR3 has 17 residues. The CDR3, as DNA: TGTGCCAGCAGCTTTAGACCGGGACAGGGATTACCCGGGGAGCTGTTTTTT. As protein: CASSFRPGQGLPGELFF.

The chain carries TRBV4-1 and TRBJ1-4; 7 nucleotides agree with TRBD1. The germline gives CDR1 MGHRA, CDR2 YSYEKL. Trimming at V came to 0 bases and at J to 8 bases, leaving 6 bases not matched to a gene. The CDR3 is made up of 15 amino acids. In nucleotides, the CDR3 is TGCGCCAGCAGCCAAGAAGAGGGGGCGCGGGAAAAACTGTTTTTT. It specifies CASSQEEGAREKLFF.

In its sample, this clone was seen once. The chain carries TRBV2 and TRBJ1-5, with 11 bases fitting TRBD1. The V segment lost 4 bases and the J segment 6 bases; nucleotides outside the gene matches: 2. Germline values: CDR1 SNHLY, CDR2 FYNNEI. The CDR3 is 14 amino acids. The CDR3 DNA is TGTGCCAGCAGTGGGACAGGGGGCACTCAGCCCCAGCATTTT. Its protein product is CASSGTGGTQPQHF.

This sequence joins TRBV6-6 and TRBJ2-6; 8 positions agree with TRBD1. With 6 bases clipped from V and 2 bases from J, the junction kept 3 bases outside the gene matches. The CDR3 runs to 15 residues. Germline V CDR1 and CDR2: MNHNY, SVGAGI (reference sequence). CDR3 DNA: TGTGCCAGCAGAACAGGGGGACCTGGGGCCAACGTCCTGACTTTC. As protein: CASRTGGPGANVLTF.

The chain recombines TRBV9 with TRBJ2-1; 9 positions agree with TRBD1. CDR3 length: 15 residues. Germline values: CDR1 SGDLS, CDR2 YYNGEE. V trimming: 0 bases; J trimming: 3 bases; junction bases outside the gene matches: 1. CDR3 sequence (DNA): TGTGCCAGCAGCGTAGCGGGACAGGGCTACAATGAGCAGTTCTTC. This translates into CASSVAGQGYNEQFF. Filled out from reference TRBV9 and TRBJ2-1, the complete variable domain reads DSGVTQTPKHLITATGQRVTLRCSPRSGDLSVYWYQQSLDQGLQFLIQYYNGEERAKGNILERFSAQQFPDLHSELNLSSLELGDSALYFCASSVAGQGYNEQFFGPGTRLTVL.

The chain uses TRBV28 and TRBJ1-5; D is perhaps TRBD1 (6 bases). The CDR3 consists of 13 residues. V lost 3 bases and J 6 bases, leaving 9 bases between the germline ends. Germline loops: CDR1 MDHEN, CDR2 SYDVKM. The CDR3 DNA sequence: TGTGCCAGCAGTTTGGCGGGGGCTCAGCCCCAGCATTTT. Its protein product is CASSLAGAQPQHF.

This chain connects TRBV7-3 to TRBJ2-1; 7 nucleotides align to TRBD1. Unmatched junction bases numbered 8, after V lost 1 base and J lost 8 bases. The CDR3 loop spans 15 amino acids. CDR1 is SGHTA and CDR2 is FQGTGA in the germline V gene. The DNA of the CDR3 is TGTGCCAGCAGCTTAATACCTACAGGGGCGGATGAGCAGTTCTTC. Translation: CASSLIPTGADEQFF.

The sample holds one count of this clone. V gene TRBV4-2 combines with J gene TRBJ1-1, with a possible D match to TRBD1 (6 bases). This CDR3 comprises 16 residues. V was trimmed by 0 bases and J by 0 bases, leaving 11 bases between them. The germline gives CDR1 LGHNA, CDR2 YNFKEQ. CDR3 coding DNA: TGTGCCAGCAGCCAAGAGGGCCGGACAGTGAACACTGAAGCTTTCTTT. The encoded protein is CASSQEGRTVNTEAFF.

DNA of the CDR3: TGTGCCAGCAGTTCGCTAGACAGCAGGGGTAGGGAGACCCAGTACTTC. This codes for CASSSLDSRGRETQYF. V is TRBV27 and J is TRBJ2-5; D perhaps matches TRBD1 (6 bases). The CDR3 spans 16 residues. Germline values: CDR1 MNHEY, CDR2 SMNVEV (reference sequence). Between the trimmed V and J ends, which lost 4 bases and 5 bases, there was a span of 20 bases.

By sample share, this clone is medium-sized. The V and J genes are TRBV5-6 and TRBJ2-7; D is unclear. The germline V gene has CDR1 SGHDT and CDR2 YYEEEE. V shed 2 bases and J shed 0 bases, with 12 bases lying between them. The CDR3 runs to 15 residues. CDR3 sequence reads: CASSFGPTGSYEQYF. CDR3 coding DNA: TGTGCCAGCAGCTTCGGGCCTACCGGCTCCTACGAGCAGTACTTC.

This clone was seen once. The chain has TRBV7-2 and TRBJ1-1; D gene uncertain. CDR1 is SGHTA, CDR2 FQGNSA, per germline. The CDR3 contains 14 residues. Between the trimmed V and J ends, which lost 3 bases and 0 bases, there was a span of 8 bases. Here the CDR3 reads CASSLTGVNTEAFF. The CDR3 nucleotides are TGTGCCAGCAGCTTGACCGGAGTGAACACTGAAGCTTTCTTT. Together with reference TRBV7-2 and TRBJ1-1, the CDR3 gives the full variable domain: GAGVSQSPSNKVTEKGKDVELRCDPISGHTALYWYRQSLGQGLEFLIYFQGNSAPDKSGLPSDRFSAERTGGSVSTLTIQRTQQEDSAVYLCASSLTGVNTEAFFGQGTRLTVV.

The chain combines TRBV15 with TRBJ2-3; 8 nucleotides agree with TRBD2. Germline V gene lookup returns CDR1 LNHNV and CDR2 YYDKDF (reference sequence). CDR3 length: 15 amino acids. V trimming: 1 base; J trimming: 8 bases; junction bases outside the gene matches: 8. CDR3 nucleotide sequence: TGTGCCACCAGCAGAGTTTGGGGACTAGGGCGTACGCAGTATTTT. It specifies CATSRVWGLGRTQYF.

The chain joins TRBV30 to TRBJ2-5; 7 bases align to TRBD1. The J segment lost 2 bases and the V segment lost 1 base, leaving 16 bases of the junction unmatched. CDR3 length equals 18 residues. Germline V gene lookup returns CDR1 GTSNPN and CDR2 SVGIG (reference sequence). The CDR3 here is CAWSAKKTGLVFQETQYF. The CDR3 DNA follows: TGTGCCTGGAGTGCTAAAAAGACAGGGTTGGTCTTTCAAGAGACCCAGTACTTC.

J is TRBJ2-1 and V is TRBV18; 10 bases agree with TRBD1. The CDR3 has 15 residues. Germline V CDR1 and CDR2: KGHSH, LQKENI. Trimming removed 4 bases from V and 6 bases from J; junction bases left unmatched: 6. The CDR3 is CASSHRDRGGNEQFF. CDR3 DNA sequence: TGTGCCAGCTCACACCGGGACAGGGGAGGCAATGAGCAGTTCTTC. Filled out from reference TRBV18 and TRBJ2-1, the complete variable domain reads NAGVMQNPRHLVRRRGQEARLRCSPMKGHSHVYWYRQLPEEGLKFMVYLQKENIIDESGMPKERFSAEFPKEGPSILRIQQVVRGDSAAYFCASSHRDRGGNEQFFGPGTRLTVL.

The genes are TRBV28 and TRBJ1-6; D gene ambiguous. The CDR3 consists of 13 residues. Trimming removed 4 bases from V and 13 bases from J, with 14 bases in between. Germline V gene sequence: CDR1 MDHEN, CDR2 SYDVKM. The CDR3 DNA is TGTGCCAGCAGTTCTCCCGACATCGCCCCCCTCCACTTT. Translating gives CASSSPDIAPLHF.

V gene TRBV5-3 combines with J gene TRBJ2-7; no clear D gene. TRBV5-3 belongs to the ORF category, with a function that is uncertain. The CDR3 contains 14 residues. The V and J ends lost 3 bases and 5 bases respectively, with 15 bases between them. The CDR3 loop reads CARSSCCPRNEQYF. The CDR3 bases are TGTGCCAGAAGCTCTTGCTGCCCGCGGAACGAGCAGTACTTC.

The chain combines TRBV5-1 with TRBJ1-2; 8 bases agree with TRBD1. Germline CDR1 is SGHRS and CDR2 is YFSETQ. V shed 6 bases, J shed 8 bases, and the junction held 12 bases outside the gene matches. The CDR3 is 14 residues long. The CDR3, as DNA: TGCGCCAGCACCTGGACAGGGAGCAGAGGAGGCTACACCTTC. Encoded protein: CASTWTGSRGGYTF.

J is TRBJ2-1 and V is TRBV6-5; D is uncertain. Looked up from germline, CDR1 is MNHEY and CDR2 is SVGAGI. The CDR3 is 12 amino acids. With 5 bases removed from V and 5 bases from J, the gap between germline ends came to 7 bases. CDR3 in DNA: TGTGCCAGCAGTGACTGGAACAATGAGCAGTTCTTC. It is translated as CASSDWNNEQFF.

This clone was detected once. The chain joins TRBV7-2 to TRBJ2-2; 8 nucleotides line up with TRBD2. Germline trimming cut 7 bases from V and 4 bases from J; bases unmatched to any gene: 8. The germline V gene has CDR1 SGHTA and CDR2 FQGNSA. The CDR3 spans 15 residues. The CDR3 DNA is TGTGCCAGCACCTCGACTAGCGACTTCACCGGGGAGCTGTTTTTT. This gives the protein CASTSTSDFTGELFF.

This chain uses TRBV28 with TRBJ2-1; the D gene is possibly TRBD2 (6 bases). The V gene lost 6 bases and the J gene lost 6 bases, with 18 bases spanning the gap. Germline loops: CDR1 MDHEN, CDR2 SYDVKM. The CDR3 is 15 amino acids. The CDR3 DNA sequence: TGTGCCAGCAGGGGCGGGGAGCGGACGGGCAATGAGCAGTTCTTC. This gives the protein CASRGGERTGNEQFF.

The rearrangement uses TRBV7-9 and TRBJ1-1, with no clear D. Deletions cut 5 bases from V and 1 base from J, with 8 bases between. The CDR3 is made up of 13 amino acids. Germline CDR1 SEHNR, CDR2 FQNEAQ (reference sequence). The CDR3 spells CASSPASNTEAFF. For the CDR3, the DNA is TGTGCCAGCAGCCCCGCCTCGAACACTGAAGCTTTCTTT.

The chain employs TRBV5-4 and TRBJ2-7; D tentatively fits TRBD1 or TRBD2 (5 bases each). The V and J ends lost 1 base and 5 bases respectively, with 10 bases between them. CDR1 is SGHNT, CDR2 YYREEE, per germline (reference sequence). CDR3 size: 13 residues. CDR3 protein: CASSLRGRDEQYF. CDR3 coding DNA: TGTGCCAGCAGCTTGCGGGGACGGGACGAGCAGTACTTC.

The J gene is TRBJ1-1, the V gene TRBV18; D is undetermined. Germline lookup yields CDR1 KGHSH and CDR2 LQKENI. This CDR3 contains 13 residues. V lost 2 bases and J 1 base, leaving 5 bases between the germline ends. The CDR3 is CASSPKQNTEAFF. CDR3 coding DNA: TGTGCCAGCTCACCAAAACAGAACACTGAAGCTTTCTTT.